Listed here are 6 T cell receptor beta chains from one sample, sequenced in a study of B cell selection in AIRE deficiency. Regulatory T cells were sorted as CD4+CD25hiCD127low/negative. Sequencing was performed with immunoSEQ multiplex PCR; in TCRdb, only in-frame clones are kept and a portion is missing. Of more than 12,000 clones listed, about 92% are singletons. Sequencing was performed on Tregs sorted from PBMCs. Receptor source: a human donor with AIRE deficiency.

J is TRBJ2-1 and V is TRBV5-1; no definite D call. This CDR3 region has 14 residues. V shed 2 bases and J shed 4 bases, with 10 bases lying between them. Germline CDR1 and CDR2: SGHRS and YFSETQ. As DNA, the CDR3 is TGCGCCAGCAGCTTCTACGGGCCGTACAATGAGCAGTTCTTC. Translation: CASSFYGPYNEQFF.

This clone is a singleton in its sample. V and J are TRBV7-9 and TRBJ2-5; 12 bases match TRBD2. Germline trimming cut 5 bases from V and 3 bases from J; bases unmatched to any gene: 4. The CDR3 is 15 amino acids. Germline assignment: CDR1 SEHNR and CDR2 FQNEAQ (reference sequence). As DNA, the CDR3 is TGTGCCAGCAGCCAGGGACTAGCGGGTAAAGAGACCCAGTACTTC. Amino acid sequence: CASSQGLAGKETQYF. Complete variable domain (other parts from reference TRBV7-9 and TRBJ2-5): DTGVSQNPRHKITKRGQNVTFRCDPISEHNRLYWYRQTLGQGPEFLTYFQNEAQLEKSRLLSDRFSAERPKGSFSTLEIQRTEQGDSAMYLCASSQGLAGKETQYFGPGTRLLVL.

V usage is TRBV28 and J usage is TRBJ1-1; 9 bases line up with TRBD1. Trimming took 6 bases from V and 4 from J; bases not matched to a gene: 9. Germline lookup yields CDR1 MDHEN and CDR2 SYDVKM. This CDR3 contains 15 residues. The CDR3 sequence: CASSHRGHRSTEAFF. In DNA form, the CDR3 reads TGTGCCAGCAGCCACAGGGGGCACAGAAGCACTGAAGCTTTCTTT.

This chain joins TRBV7-6 and TRBJ2-1, with 12 bases lining up with TRBD2. Per the germline V gene, CDR1 is SGHVS and CDR2 is FNYEAQ. Trimming took 2 bases from V and 1 from J; bases not matched to a gene: 9. The CDR3 spans 19 residues. In DNA form, the CDR3 reads TGTGCCAGCAGCTTATCGGCTAGCGGGAGGGCCTGGTCCTACAATGAGCAGTTCTTC. This translates into CASSLSASGRAWSYNEQFF.

CDR3 sequence (DNA): TGTGCCAGCAGTGAGGCCAGGGGAGGCTACGAGCAGTACTTC. Translated: CASSEARGGYEQYF. The V and J genes are TRBV6-1 and TRBJ2-7; TRBD1 or TRBD2 may be the D gene (6 bases each). V lost 3 bases and J lost 3, with 12 bases in between. There are 14 residues in the CDR3. From germline, CDR1 is MNHNS and CDR2 SASEGT.

The gene calls are TRBV14 and TRBJ1-4; D perhaps matches TRBD1 (5 bases). This CDR3 comprises 15 residues. CDR1 is SGHDN, CDR2 FVKESK, per germline. V gave up 0 bases and J gave up 7 bases, with 12 bases separating them. For the CDR3, the DNA is TGTGCCAGCAGCCAAGATCGAGGGGCGCGTGAAAAACTGTTTTTT. This translates into CASSQDRGAREKLFF.